This paragraph reports one T cell receptor (beta chain). Its antigen is as yet unknown. These data are taken from a study of regulatory T cells. Primers: 52 TRBV forward and 13 TRBJ reverse. The table came from immunoSEQ multiplex PCR; TCRdb's copy has only in-frame clones and leaves some out. The data show about 17,000 clones, 84% seen once. Study-level findings and limits: Hydrophobic residues at CDR3 positions 6 and 7 were enriched in conventional CD4+ T cells of CD3G-deficient patients.

Sorting split CD4+ cells into CD25-high CD127-low Tregs and CD25-low CD127-high conventional T cells. The sequenced sample was conventional CD4+ T cells sorted from blood. This TCR was recovered from a person in their twenties or thirties with CD3G deficiency.

CDR3: CASSEATGGAYEQYF. In DNA, the CDR3 is TGTGCCAGCAGTGAGGCCACAGGGGGCGCGTACGAGCAGTACTTC. The chain links TRBV6-1 to TRBJ2-7, with 9 nucleotides matching TRBD1. The V gene end was trimmed by 3 bases and the J gene end by 4 bases; junction bases not matched to a gene: 7. The CDR3 loop spans 15 amino acids. The germline V gene has CDR1 MNHNS and CDR2 SASEGT.